This passage covers 3 T cell receptor beta chains from one sample sequenced in a study of control samples from healthy donors and cancer patients. Using immunoSEQ multiplex PCR, the repertoire was profiled, and TCRdb retains in-frame clones only, with some absent. The profile shows 150,000 to 200,000 clones, 94% of them singletons. The source material was blood. The receptors come from a woman under 30 in good health.

This chain joins TRBV12-5 and TRBJ1-1; no definite D call. The ends were cut back, 0 bases at V and 7 bases at J, with 12 bases in the middle. Germline V lookup: CDR1 LGHNT, CDR2 FRNRAP. This CDR3 is built from 14 residues. Here the CDR3 DNA reads TGTGCTAGTGGTTTGGTAAGCCGGGTTGGTGAAGCTTTCTTT. The encoded protein is CASGLVSRVGEAFF.

V is TRBV28 and J is TRBJ2-7; D is unresolved. The CDR3 sequence is 14 residues long. V was cut by 8 bases and J by 3 bases, with 17 bases left in between. Germline lookup yields CDR1 MDHEN and CDR2 SYDVKM. CDR3 coding DNA: TGTGCCAGCTCCGACATAGAGCCGCACTACGAGCAGTACTTC. This codes for CASSDIEPHYEQYF. The variable domain in full, with the rest retrieved from reference TRBV28 and TRBJ2-7, is DVKVTQSSRYLVKRTGEKVFLECVQDMDHENMFWYRQDPGLGLRLIYFSYDVKMKEKGDIPEGYSVSREKKERFSLILESASTNQTSMYLCASSDIEPHYEQYFGPGTRLTVT.

This chain connects TRBV3-1 (or the pseudogene TRBV3-2) to TRBJ2-7; 7 bases fit TRBD2. Germline lookup yields CDR1 LGHDT and CDR2 YNNKEL (reference sequence). Trimming removed 7 bases from V and 2 bases from J; junction bases left unmatched: 8. The CDR3 runs to 14 residues. The DNA for the CDR3 is TGTGCCAGCACAAGCGGGATCTATACCTACGAGCAGTACTTC. Protein sequence: CASTSGIYTYEQYF.